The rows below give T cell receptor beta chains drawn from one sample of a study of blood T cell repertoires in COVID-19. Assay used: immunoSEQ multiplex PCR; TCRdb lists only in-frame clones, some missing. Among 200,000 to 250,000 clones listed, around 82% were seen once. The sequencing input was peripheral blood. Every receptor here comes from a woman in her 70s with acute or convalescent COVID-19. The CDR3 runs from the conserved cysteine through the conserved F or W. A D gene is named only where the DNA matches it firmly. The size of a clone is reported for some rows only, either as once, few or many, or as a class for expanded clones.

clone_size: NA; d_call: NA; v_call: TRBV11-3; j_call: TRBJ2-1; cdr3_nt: TGTGCCAGCAGCTTTGGGGGGTCCTACAATGAGCAGTTCTTC; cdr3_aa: CASSFGGSYNEQFF
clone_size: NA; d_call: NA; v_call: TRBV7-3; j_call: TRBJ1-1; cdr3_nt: TGTGCCAGCAGCTTAACGGGGGCGAACACTGAAGCTTTCTTT; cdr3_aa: CASSLTGANTEAFF
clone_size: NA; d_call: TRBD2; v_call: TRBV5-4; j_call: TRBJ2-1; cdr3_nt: TGTGCCAGCAGCTTGAAGCGGGAGAGTCATACTGAGCAGTTCTTC; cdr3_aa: CASSLKRESHTEQFF
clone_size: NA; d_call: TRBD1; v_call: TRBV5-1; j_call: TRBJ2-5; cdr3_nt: TGCGCCAGCAGCTTCGACAGGGGTGGAGAGACCCAGTACTTC; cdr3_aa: CASSFDRGGETQYF
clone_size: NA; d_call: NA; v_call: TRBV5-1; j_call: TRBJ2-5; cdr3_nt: TGCGCCAGCAGCTTGAGTGACGGGCAAGAGACCCAGTACTTC; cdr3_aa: CASSLSDGQETQYF
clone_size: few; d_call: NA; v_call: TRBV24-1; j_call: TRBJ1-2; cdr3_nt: TGTGCCACCAGTGACACCGGGACACCGGGCTACACCTTC; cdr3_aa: CATSDTGTPGYTF
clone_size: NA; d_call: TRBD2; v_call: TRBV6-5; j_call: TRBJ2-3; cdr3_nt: TGTGCCAGCAGCGGACAAGCGGGACTACGGGATACGCAGTATTTT; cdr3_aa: CASSGQAGLRDTQYF
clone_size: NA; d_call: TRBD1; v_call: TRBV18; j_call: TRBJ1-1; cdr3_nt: TGTGCCAGCTCATCACCGGGACAGGGGAGTGCTGAAGCTTTCTTT; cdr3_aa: CASSSPGQGSAEAFF
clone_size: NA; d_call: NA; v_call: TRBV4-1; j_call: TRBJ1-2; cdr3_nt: TGCGCCAGCGGGCAGAGGGTCAACTATGGCTACACCTTC; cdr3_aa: CASGQRVNYGYTF
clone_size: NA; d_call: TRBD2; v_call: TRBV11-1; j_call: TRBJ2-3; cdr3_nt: TGTGCCAGCAGCCTACGGACTAGCGGGAATACGCAGTATTTT; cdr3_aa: CASSLRTSGNTQYF
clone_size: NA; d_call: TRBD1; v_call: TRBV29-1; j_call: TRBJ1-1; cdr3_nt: TGCAGCGCCACAGGGGGAGGGGACACTGAAGCTTTCTTT; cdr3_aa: CSATGGGDTEAFF
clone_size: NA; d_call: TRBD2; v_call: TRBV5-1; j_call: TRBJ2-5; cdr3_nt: TGCGCCAGCAGCTTAGGTAGCGGGAAAGAGACCCAGTACTTC; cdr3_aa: CASSLGSGKETQYF
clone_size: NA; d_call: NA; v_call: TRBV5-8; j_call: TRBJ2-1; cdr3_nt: TGTGCCAGCAGCTTGAAGCCTACCTACAATGAGCAGTTCTTC; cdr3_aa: CASSLKPTYNEQFF
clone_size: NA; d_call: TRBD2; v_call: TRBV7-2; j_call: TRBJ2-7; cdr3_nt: TGTGCCAGCAGCTTCCTAGCGGGTCCCGAGCAGTACTTC; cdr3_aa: CASSFLAGPEQYF
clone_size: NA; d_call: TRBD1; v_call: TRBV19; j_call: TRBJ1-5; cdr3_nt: TGTGCCAGTAGTATTATGAAGGGGGCAGGGAATCAGCCCCAGCATTTT; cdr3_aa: CASSIMKGAGNQPQHF
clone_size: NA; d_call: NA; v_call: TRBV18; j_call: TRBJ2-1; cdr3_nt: TGTGCCAGCTCAGCCTCAGAGAGAGGGTTTGGTGAGCAGTTCTTC; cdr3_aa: CASSASERGFGEQFF
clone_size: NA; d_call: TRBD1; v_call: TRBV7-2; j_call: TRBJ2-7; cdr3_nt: TGTGCCAGCAGCTTAGAACAGGGGCGGACCTACGAGCAGTACTTC; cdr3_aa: CASSLEQGRTYEQYF
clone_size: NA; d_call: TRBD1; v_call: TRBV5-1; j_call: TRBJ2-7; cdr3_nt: TGCGCCAGCAGCTTGGAGGTGACAGGGCTTTACGAGCAGTACTTC; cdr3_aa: CASSLEVTGLYEQYF
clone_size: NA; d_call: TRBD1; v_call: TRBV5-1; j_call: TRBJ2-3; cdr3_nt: TGCGCCAGCAGCTTTGAGACAGGGGAAGATACGCAGTATTTT; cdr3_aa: CASSFETGEDTQYF
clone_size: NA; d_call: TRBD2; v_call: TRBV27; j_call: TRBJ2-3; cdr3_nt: TGTGCCAGCAGTAAGATCATAGCGGGAGGATCTAATACGCAGTATTTT; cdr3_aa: CASSKIIAGGSNTQYF
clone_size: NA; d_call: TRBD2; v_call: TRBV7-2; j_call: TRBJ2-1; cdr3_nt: TGTGCCAGCAGCTTATCGGAACTAGCGGGAAATGAGCAGTTCTTC; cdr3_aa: CASSLSELAGNEQFF
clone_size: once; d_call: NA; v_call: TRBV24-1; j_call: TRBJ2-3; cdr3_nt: TGTGCCACCAGTGACCCAAGACAGGCCACAGATACGCAGTATTTT; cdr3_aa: CATSDPRQATDTQYF
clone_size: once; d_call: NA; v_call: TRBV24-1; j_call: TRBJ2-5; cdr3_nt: TGTGCCACCAGTGATCCGACAGTGAACCAAGAGACCCAGTACTTC; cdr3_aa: CATSDPTVNQETQYF
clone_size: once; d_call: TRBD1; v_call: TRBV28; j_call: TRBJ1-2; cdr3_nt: TGTGCCAGCAGAATACAAGGGACAGGGCACTATGGCTACACCTTC; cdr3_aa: CASRIQGTGHYGYTF
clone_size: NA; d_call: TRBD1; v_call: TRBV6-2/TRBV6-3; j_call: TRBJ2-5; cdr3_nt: TGTGCCAGCAGTCCAGGACAGGTTCGGGAGACCCAGTACTTC; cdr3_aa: CASSPGQVRETQYF
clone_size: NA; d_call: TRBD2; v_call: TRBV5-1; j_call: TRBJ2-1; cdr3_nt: TGCGCCAGCTCTGGACTAGCGGTCTACAATGAGCAGTTCTTC; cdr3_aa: CASSGLAVYNEQFF
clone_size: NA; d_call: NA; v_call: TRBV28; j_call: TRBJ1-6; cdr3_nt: TGTGCCACCATGCCCCGGAATTCACCCCTCCACTTT; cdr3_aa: CATMPRNSPLHF
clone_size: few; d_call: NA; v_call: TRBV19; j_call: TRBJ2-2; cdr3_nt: TGTGCCAGTAGTATACAGGGGTCTTATTACACCGGCTCGCTGTTTTTT; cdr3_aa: CASSIQGSYYTGSLFF
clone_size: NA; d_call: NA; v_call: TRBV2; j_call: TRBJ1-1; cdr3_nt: TGTGCCAGCAGTGAACTCGCAGGGCACACTGAAGCTTTCTTT; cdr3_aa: CASSELAGHTEAFF
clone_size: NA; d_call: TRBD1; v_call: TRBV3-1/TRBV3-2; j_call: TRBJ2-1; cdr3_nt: TGTGCCAGCAGCCCATCGGACAGGGGTTACAATGAGCAGTTCTTC; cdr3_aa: CASSPSDRGYNEQFF
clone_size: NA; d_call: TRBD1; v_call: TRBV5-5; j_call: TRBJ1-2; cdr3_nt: TGTGCCAGCAGCTGGGCCCCCAGGGACAGTAACTATGGCTACACCTTC; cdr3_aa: CASSWAPRDSNYGYTF
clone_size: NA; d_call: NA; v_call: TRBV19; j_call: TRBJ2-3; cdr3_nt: TGTGCCAGTAGTTGGCCCCTCACAGATACGCAGTATTTT; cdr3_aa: CASSWPLTDTQYF
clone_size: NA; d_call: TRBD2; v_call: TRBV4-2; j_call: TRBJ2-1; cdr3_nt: TGTGCCAGCAGCCAAGATCAGGCTAGCGGCTACAATGAGCAGTTCTTC; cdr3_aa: CASSQDQASGYNEQFF
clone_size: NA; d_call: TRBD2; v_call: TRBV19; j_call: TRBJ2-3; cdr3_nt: TGTGCCACTCAGAAACTGGGACTAGCGGGAGGTTATGGCACAGATACGCAGTATTTT; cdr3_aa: CATQKLGLAGGYGTDTQYF
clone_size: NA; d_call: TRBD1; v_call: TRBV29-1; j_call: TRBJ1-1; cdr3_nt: TGCAGCGTAGGGACAGGGGAGACTGAAGCTTTCTTT; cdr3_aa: CSVGTGETEAFF
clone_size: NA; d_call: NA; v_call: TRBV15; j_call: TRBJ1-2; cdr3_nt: TGTGCCACCAGCCCAGACAGGTCGCCCTCCTATGGCTACACCTTC; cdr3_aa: CATSPDRSPSYGYTF
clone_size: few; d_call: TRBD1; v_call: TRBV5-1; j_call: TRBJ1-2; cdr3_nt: TGCGCCAGCAGCTTGCGGACAGGATCTAACTATGGCTACACCTTC; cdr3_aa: CASSLRTGSNYGYTF
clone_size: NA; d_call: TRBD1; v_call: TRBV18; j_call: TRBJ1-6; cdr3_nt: TGTGCCAGCTCACCAGGGATGGGACAGGGGAGTTCACCCCTCCACTTT; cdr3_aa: CASSPGMGQGSSPLHF
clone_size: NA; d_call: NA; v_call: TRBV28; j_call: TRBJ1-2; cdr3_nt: TGTGCCAGCACCAACAGGGAGGGGTATGGCTACACCTTC; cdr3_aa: CASTNREGYGYTF
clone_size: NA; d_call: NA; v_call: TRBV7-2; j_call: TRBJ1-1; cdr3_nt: TGTGCCAGCAGCTTACTACAGGCGAACACTGAAGCTTTCTTT; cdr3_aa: CASSLLQANTEAFF
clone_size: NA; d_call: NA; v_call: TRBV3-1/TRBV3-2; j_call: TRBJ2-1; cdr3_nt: TGTGCCAGCAGCCAAGATGAGACAAAGTACAATGAGCAGTTCTTC; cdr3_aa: CASSQDETKYNEQFF
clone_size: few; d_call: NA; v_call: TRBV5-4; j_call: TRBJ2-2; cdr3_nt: TGTGCCAGCAGGCGCGAAGCGAACACCGGGGAGCTGTTTTTT; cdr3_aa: CASRREANTGELFF
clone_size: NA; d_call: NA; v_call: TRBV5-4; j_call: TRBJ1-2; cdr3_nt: TGTGCCAGCGTGGGTGGGGGGGCCGCAGCTAACTATGGCTACACCTTC; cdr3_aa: CASVGGGAAANYGYTF
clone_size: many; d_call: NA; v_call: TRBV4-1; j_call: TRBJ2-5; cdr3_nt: TGCGCCAGCAGCCAAGATCCAGTGGGTCAGGCCCAGTACTTC; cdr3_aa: CASSQDPVGQAQYF
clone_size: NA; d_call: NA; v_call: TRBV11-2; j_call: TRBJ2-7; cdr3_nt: TGTGCCAGCAGCTTAGAGGGACTCCTCGGCTACGAGCAGTACTTC; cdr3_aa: CASSLEGLLGYEQYF
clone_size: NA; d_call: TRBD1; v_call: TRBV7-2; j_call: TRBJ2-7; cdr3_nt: TGTGCCAGCAGCTTAGGCAGGGGGAGCTCCTACGAGCAGTACTTC; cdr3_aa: CASSLGRGSSYEQYF
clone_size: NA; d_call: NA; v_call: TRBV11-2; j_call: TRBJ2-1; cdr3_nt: TGTGCCAGCAGCTCAGATGGGCCCTACAATGAGCAGTTCTTC; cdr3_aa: CASSSDGPYNEQFF
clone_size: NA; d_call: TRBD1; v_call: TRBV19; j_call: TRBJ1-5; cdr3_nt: TGTGCCAGTAGGGTAAACAGGGGGCATCAGCCCCAGCATTTT; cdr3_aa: CASRVNRGHQPQHF
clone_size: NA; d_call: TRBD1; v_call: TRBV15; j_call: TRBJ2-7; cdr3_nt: TGTGCCACCAGCAGAGACCTACTACAGGGGGTGCGTTCCTACGAGCAGTACTTC; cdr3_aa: CATSRDLLQGVRSYEQYF
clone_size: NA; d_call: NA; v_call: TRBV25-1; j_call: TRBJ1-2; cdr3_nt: TGTGCCAGCAGTGAATATGTAGCTTTGGGCTATGGCTACACCTTC; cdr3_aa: CASSEYVALGYGYTF
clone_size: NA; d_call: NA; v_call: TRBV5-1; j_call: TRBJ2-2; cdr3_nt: TGCGCCAGCAGCTTGGACCCAGGGTTGGGCGGGGAGCTGTTTTTT; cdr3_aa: CASSLDPGLGGELFF
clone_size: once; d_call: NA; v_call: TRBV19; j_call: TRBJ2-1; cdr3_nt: TGTGCCACTGGACGGACTAACCAAAGGAATGAGCAGTTCTTC; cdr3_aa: CATGRTNQRNEQFF
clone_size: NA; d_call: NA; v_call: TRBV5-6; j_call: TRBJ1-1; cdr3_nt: TGTGCCAGCAGCTGGACAAGGTCCCTCGGGAACACTGAAGCTTTCTTT; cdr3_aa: CASSWTRSLGNTEAFF
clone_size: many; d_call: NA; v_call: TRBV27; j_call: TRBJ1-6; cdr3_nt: TGTGCCAGCAGTTTCCAGGAAACCTATAATTCACCCCTCCACTTT; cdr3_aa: CASSFQETYNSPLHF
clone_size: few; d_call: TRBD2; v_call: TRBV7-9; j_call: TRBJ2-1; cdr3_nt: TGTGCCAGCAGCTTTAGCGGGAGCTTCCTAAATGAGCAGTTCTTC; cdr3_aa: CASSFSGSFLNEQFF